One and the same sample provided the 4 T cell receptor beta chains below, sequenced in a study of blood T cell repertoires in COVID-19. Some clones are missing from TCRdb's copy, which holds only in-frame ones; the method was immunoSEQ multiplex PCR. The sample carries some 150,000 clones, about 79% recorded once. The specimen was peripheral blood. These receptors came from a woman aged 45-60 years with acute or convalescent COVID-19.

The chain has TRBV5-1 and TRBJ2-3; D is unresolved. There are 13 residues in the CDR3. Per the germline V gene, CDR1 is SGHRS and CDR2 is YFSETQ. Between the trimmed V and J ends, which lost 1 base and 2 bases, there was a span of 5 bases. CDR3 protein: CASSLFNTDTQYF. For the CDR3, the DNA is TGCGCCAGCAGCTTGTTCAACACAGATACGCAGTATTTT.

A single count supports this clone. This chain connects TRBV12-3 or TRBV12-4 to TRBJ2-5; no clear D gene. CDR3 length equals 12 residues. V lost 4 bases and J lost 0, with 3 bases in between. The CDR3 reads CASSSYQETQYF. CDR3 sequence (DNA): TGTGCCAGCAGTTCTTACCAAGAGACCCAGTACTTC.

The chain carries TRBV2 and TRBJ2-1; D remains ambiguous. V lost 2 bases, J lost 12 bases, and 11 bases lay in between. From germline, CDR1 is SNHLY and CDR2 FYNNEI. The CDR3 is 12 amino acids. CDR3 in amino acids: CASSEFMTGQFF. In DNA form, the CDR3 reads TGTGCCAGCAGTGAATTTATGACGGGGCAGTTCTTC. Full variable domain (missing parts from reference TRBV2 and TRBJ2-1): EPEVTQTPSHQVTQMGQEVILRCVPISNHLYFYWYRQILGQKVEFLVSFYNNEISEKSEIFDDQFSVERPDGSNFTLKIRSTKLEDSAMYFCASSEFMTGQFFGPGTRLTVL.

The J gene is TRBJ2-7, the V gene TRBV6-5, with D uncertain. The CDR3 covers 14 residues. Germline V gene lookup returns CDR1 MNHEY and CDR2 SVGAGI. Trimming removed 6 bases at V and 3 bases at J, with 15 bases between. The CDR3 sequence is CASSTPGPVYEQYF. DNA for the CDR3: TGTGCCAGCAGCACCCCGGGTCCCGTCTACGAGCAGTACTTC.